This section outlines one TCR beta chain sequence together with its context. As yet, its antigen is unknown. This CDR3 contains 13 residues. V lost 4 bases to trimming and J lost 6 bases, with 11 bases between them. The germline gives CDR1 MNHEY, CDR2 SMNVEV (reference sequence). From the RT-PCR reads, TCRdb called clonotypes with MiXCR, one entry per CDR3 protein. This sample has 800,000 to 1,000,000 distinct CDR3 sequences; about 20% occur once, and the top ten carry 10%. This sample was taken from a study of response to subunit inactivated influenza vaccine. Study-wide findings and caveats: The authors put forward the suggestion that each seasonal influenza vaccination may bring in only a limited number of new T cells.

The gene calls are TRBV27 and TRBJ2-3; no reliable D call. Sequenced material: PBMCs from blood, taken more than 4 days after vaccination. This clonotype was obtained from a middle-aged man who received an inactivated influenza vaccine. CDR3 in amino acids: CASSSALADTQYF. The CDR3 DNA reads TGTGCCAGCAGTTCGGCCCTCGCGGATACGCAGTATTTT.